Presented here are 20 T cell receptor beta chains from one specimen sequenced in a study of OX40 agonist ivuxolimab in advanced cancers. Generated by immunoSEQ multiplex PCR, the TCRdb table keeps only in-frame clones and is missing some. The table shows tens of thousands of clones, with 88% occurring only once. This material consisted of CD4+ or CD8+ T cells sorted from blood, taken in a trial of the OX40 agonist ivuxolimab. The origin of the receptors is an adult with an advanced solid tumor such as melanoma, head and neck, liver or kidney cancer.

This chain joins TRBV18 and TRBJ2-7, with 9 positions matching TRBD2. There are 13 residues in the CDR3. CDR1 is KGHSH, CDR2 LQKENI, per germline. V lost 5 bases, J lost 3 bases, and 2 bases stayed unmatched. CDR3 region: CASSTTSGYEQYF. As DNA, the CDR3 is TGTGCCAGCTCAACGACTAGCGGCTACGAGCAGTACTTC.

The chain is built from TRBV25-1 and TRBJ2-5; 9 nucleotides match TRBD2. The CDR3 consists of 16 residues. Trimming took 3 bases from V and 3 from J; bases not matched to a gene: 8. Germline V gene lookup returns CDR1 MGHDK and CDR2 SYGVNS. The CDR3 spells CASSDAYQRGEETQYF. As DNA, the CDR3 is TGTGCCAGCAGTGACGCATACCAGCGGGGGGAAGAGACCCAGTACTTC.

This chain joins TRBV27 and TRBJ1-2; D is possibly TRBD1 (6 bases). V shed 5 bases and J shed 4 bases, with 14 bases lying between them. In germline, CDR1 is MNHEY, CDR2 SMNVEV (reference sequence). The CDR3 totals 14 residues. The CDR3 DNA reads as TGTGCCAGCAGTCCGCTATCGACAGGCTATGGCTACACCTTC. Encoded protein: CASSPLSTGYGYTF.

V usage is TRBV7-2 and J usage is TRBJ2-7, with 7 bases lining up with TRBD1. V was pared by 6 bases and J by 4 bases, with 12 bases of the junction left unmatched. This CDR3 region has 15 residues. The germline gives CDR1 SGHTA, CDR2 FQGNSA. In DNA form, the CDR3 reads TGTGCCAGCAGACGAGTCCGGGACAGACCTTACGAGCAGTACTTC. Amino acid sequence: CASRRVRDRPYEQYF.

The gene calls are TRBV4-2 and TRBJ2-3, with 8 bases that match TRBD2. The CDR3 has 15 amino acids. The junction had 9 bases not matched to a gene; V was cut back by 5 bases and J by 5 bases. Germline values: CDR1 LGHNA, CDR2 YNFKEQ. This chain's CDR3 is CASSSQRGREDTQYF. CDR3 DNA sequence: TGTGCCAGCAGCTCCCAGCGGGGGAGGGAAGATACGCAGTATTTT.

The chain couples TRBV18 to TRBJ1-1; no definite D call. Trimming took off 2 bases at V and 1 base at J, with 5 bases between the two ends. This CDR3 is built from 13 residues. Per the germline V gene, CDR1 is KGHSH and CDR2 is LQKENI. The CDR3 sequence: CASSPAANTEAFF. The DNA of the CDR3 is TGTGCCAGCTCACCAGCAGCGAACACTGAAGCTTTCTTT.

CDR3 region: CASSIFGGRSYEQYF. CDR3 DNA: TGTGCCAGTAGTATATTCGGGGGCCGCTCCTACGAGCAGTACTTC. V usage is TRBV19 and J usage is TRBJ2-7; D is perhaps TRBD1 or TRBD2 (6 bases each). The V end lost 2 bases, the J end lost 0 bases, and 11 bases lay between the germline ends. Germline lookup yields CDR1 LNHDA and CDR2 SQIVND (reference sequence). This CDR3 comprises 15 residues.

For the CDR3, the DNA is TGCGCCAGCAGTGGGGGACTAGCGGGGAGCACAGATACGCAGTATTTT. Amino acids: CASSGGLAGSTDTQYF. The gene calls are TRBV10-2 and TRBJ2-3; TRBD2 matches 13 bases. The CDR3 is 16 residues long. Germline lookup yields CDR1 WSHSY and CDR2 SAAADI. Unmatched junction bases numbered 1, after V lost 4 bases and J lost 0 bases.

The gene calls are TRBV5-4 and TRBJ2-3; 12 bases are shared with TRBD1. With V trimmed by 4 bases and J by 4 bases, 19 bases remained unmatched. CDR1 is SGHNT and CDR2 is YYREEE in the germline V gene (reference sequence). This CDR3 is built from 20 residues. CDR3 nucleotide sequence: TGTGCCAGCAGCGCATCCCCCGGGACAGGGGGCGCGAATTCATCAGATACGCAGTATTTT. Encoded protein: CASSASPGTGGANSSDTQYF.

The rearrangement links TRBV6-5 to TRBJ1-2, with D tentatively TRBD1 (5 bases). Per the germline V gene, CDR1 is MNHEY and CDR2 is SVGAGI. V lost 6 bases and J 0 bases, leaving 14 bases between the germline ends. The CDR3 totals 15 residues. The CDR3 reads CASSPGHEANYGYTF. Written as DNA, the CDR3 is TGTGCCAGCAGCCCCGGACACGAAGCTAACTATGGCTACACCTTC.

V is TRBV6-6 and J is TRBJ1-2; no clear D. Between the trimmed V and J ends, which lost 2 bases and 4 bases, there was a span of 11 bases. Germline V lookup: CDR1 MNHNY, CDR2 SVGAGI (reference sequence). This CDR3 comprises 14 residues. CDR3 in DNA: TGTGCCAGCAGTTACGAGAAACTCGCCTATGGCTACACCTTC. Encoded protein: CASSYEKLAYGYTF.

The V and J genes are TRBV11-3 and TRBJ1-1, with D possibly TRBD1 on 5 matching bases. CDR3 length: 13 residues. Trimming stripped 5 bases from V and 3 bases from J, with 10 bases between. CDR1 SGHNT and CDR2 YENEEA come from the germline V gene. The CDR3 DNA reads TGTGCCAGCAGCCTGGGGGAGGACACTGAAGCTTTCTTT. Translation gives CASSLGEDTEAFF.

V usage is TRBV5-4 and J usage is TRBJ2-5; TRBD1 agrees at 7 bases. From germline, CDR1 is SGHNT and CDR2 YYREEE (reference sequence). V lost 3 bases to trimming and J lost 3 bases; unmatched junction nucleotides: 2. This CDR3 region has 13 residues. In DNA, the CDR3 is TGTGCCAGCAGCTGGGGGACAGAAGAGACCCAGTACTTC. It codes for CASSWGTEETQYF.

The chain is built from TRBV4-2 and TRBJ1-1; 7 nucleotides agree with TRBD1. Germline-derived CDR1 and CDR2 are LGHNA and YNFKEQ. The V and J ends lost 3 bases and 6 bases, in that order; junction bases with no gene match: 10. There are 15 residues in the CDR3. For the CDR3, the DNA is TGTGCCAGCAGCCATCCTGACAGGGCGGGGGCTGAAGCTTTCTTT. This codes for CASSHPDRAGAEAFF.

This clone was observed a handful of times. V is TRBV11-3 and J is TRBJ2-7, with TRBD1 identical over 8 bases. Germline lookup yields CDR1 SGHNT and CDR2 YENEEA. The CDR3 has 13 amino acids. V shed 8 bases and J 5 bases; nucleotides not matched to a gene: 8. The CDR3 DNA sequence: TGTGCCAGCGAGGCCAGGGGGCCGGACGAGCAGTACTTC. Encoded protein: CASEARGPDEQYF.

CDR3: CASSEVHIPGYTF. For the CDR3, the DNA is TGTGCCAGCAGTGAAGTTCACATCCCCGGCTACACCTTC. This chain connects TRBV6-1 to TRBJ1-2; no definite D call. This CDR3 comprises 13 residues. Looked up from germline, CDR1 is MNHNS and CDR2 is SASEGT. With 1 base removed from V and 8 bases from J, the gap between germline ends came to 11 bases.

V usage is TRBV9 and J usage is TRBJ2-2, with D tentatively TRBD2 (5 bases). There are 15 residues in the CDR3. V gave up 6 bases and J gave up 6 bases, with 18 bases separating them. Germline values: CDR1 SGDLS, CDR2 YYNGEE. CDR3 region: CASNVEGGWAGELFF. The CDR3 nucleotides read TGTGCCAGCAACGTCGAAGGAGGTTGGGCCGGGGAGCTGTTTTTT.

This clone was observed a few times. In DNA form, the CDR3 reads TGTGCCAGTGGTTCTGGGGCCAACGTCCTGACTTTC. Its protein product is CASGSGANVLTF. The genes are TRBV19 and TRBJ2-6; D remains unclear. The ends were cut back, 8 bases at V and 1 base at J, with 3 bases in the middle. The CDR3 runs 12 residues. The germline CDR1 and CDR2 sequences are LNHDA and SQIVND (reference sequence).

The chain combines TRBV7-2 with TRBJ2-1; 7 bases fit TRBD2. The germline V gene encodes CDR1 SGHTA and CDR2 FQGNSA. CDR3 size: 17 residues. The J segment lost 3 bases and the V segment lost 2 bases, leaving 10 bases of the junction unmatched. CDR3: CASSLRGPRTSYNEQFF. CDR3 DNA: TGTGCCAGCAGCTTACGGGGTCCTCGGACTAGCTACAATGAGCAGTTCTTC.

Only a few counts were recorded for this clone. J is TRBJ1-6 and V is TRBV6-1; no clear D gene. With 4 bases removed from V and 13 bases from J, the gap between germline ends came to 14 bases. CDR1 MNHNS and CDR2 SASEGT come from the germline V gene. CDR3 length: 13 amino acids. CDR3: CASSGDRRSPLHF. The CDR3 DNA reads TGTGCCAGCAGTGGGGATAGGCGGAGCCCCCTCCACTTT.